What follows are 8 T cell receptor delta chains derived from one specimen sequenced in a study of gamma-delta T cells after stem cell transplantation. TCRdb re-processed the RT-PCR reads via CATT. The sample holds a few thousand delta-chain clones, approximately 1.3% seen once. Sequenced: gamma-delta T cells. These receptors were obtained from a human donor. It is not recorded whose cells these are; they may come from a transplant donor.

This clone was seen more than once but under ten times. TCRdb pairs this DNA with a much larger clone's protein that differs at residue 12, likely a read error; the protein shown was translated from the DNA. The chain employs TRDV2 and TRDJ1; TRDD3 matches 13 bases. Germline V gives CDR1 GEAIGNYY, CDR2 EKD. This CDR3 is 18 amino acids long. The J segment lost 3 bases and the V segment lost 3 bases, leaving 12 bases of the junction unmatched. CDR3 DNA: TGTGCCTGTGACTACCTTACTGGGGGATACGAGGAGGCCGATAAACTCATCTTT. Its translation: CACDYLTGGYEEADKLIF.

This clone was recorded at least ten times. The protein TCRdb gives is from a much larger clone and does not agree with this DNA's translation at residue 3, likely a read error; the protein shown here comes from the DNA. This chain joins TRDV2 and TRDJ3; D gene ambiguous. CDR1 and CDR2 (germline): GEAIGNYY, EKD. The CDR3 length is 17 residues. The CDR3 reads CARDTVLSSWDTRQMFF. The DNA for the CDR3 is TGTGCCCGTGACACTGTTCTAAGCTCCTGGGACACCCGACAGATGTTTTTC.

This clone was recorded many times. A far larger clone is one nucleotide away, so this likely arose from a read error. The chain has TRDV2 and TRDJ1; the D gene is possibly TRDD3 (6 bases). The germline V and J ends were trimmed by 3 bases and 2 bases, with 15 bases remaining between them. Germline V lookup: CDR1 GEAIGNYY, CDR2 EKD. This CDR3 contains 15 residues. The DNA for the CDR3 is TGTGCCTGTGACGAGGTGGGGGGCCAAACCGATAAACTCATCTTT. Translating it yields CACDEVGGQTDKLIF.

As for this clone: TCRdb's listed protein matches a much larger clone and diverges from this DNA's translation at residue 8, likely through a read error; the protein shown comes from the DNA. This rearrangement joins TRDV3 to TRDJ1; TRDD3 matches 9 bases. This CDR3 is built from 19 residues. The V and J ends lost 1 base and 6 bases, in that order; junction bases with no gene match: 24. The germline V gene has CDR1 TVYSNPD and CDR2 GDNSRS (reference sequence). The CDR3 DNA is TGTGCCTTTAATTGTCCCCTAGCCTGGGGGATCCGACGTGAGTATAAACTCATCTTT. Amino acid sequence: CAFNCPLAWGIRREYKLIF.

This clone came up a few times. For this DNA, TCRdb reports the protein of a much larger clone, which diverges at residue 11, most likely from a read error; the protein presented here is translated directly from the DNA. The chain joins TRDV1 to TRDJ4, with TRDD3 matching 12 bases. V lost 4 bases to trimming and J lost 5 bases; unmatched junction nucleotides: 23. This CDR3 spans 20 amino acids. Germline V gene data show CDR1 as TSWWSYY and CDR2 as QGS. The CDR3 DNA reads as TGTGCTCTTGGGGGCCTTGGTTTTTACCCAGTACTGGGGGATACCCGGCCCCTGATCTTT. Amino acid sequence: CALGGLGFYPVLGDTRPLIF.

Remarks on this clone: This DNA translates differently at residue 15 from the TCRdb protein, which is that of a much larger clone; a read error is likely, and the protein shown is the DNA's own translation. The chain recombines TRDV1 with TRDJ1; 11 nucleotides line up with TRDD3. CDR1 and CDR2 (germline): TSWWSYY, QGS. The J segment lost 8 bases and the V segment lost 0 bases, leaving 20 bases of the junction unmatched. The CDR3 totals 20 residues. The CDR3 here is CALGELTHDLGDTRKRKLIF. For the CDR3, the DNA is TGTGCTCTTGGGGAACTTACCCACGATTTGGGGGATACGAGGAAGCGGAAACTCATCTTT.

By proportion, this clone is large. Other DNA sequences of this sample code for an identical CDR3. The rearrangement links TRDV2 to TRDJ1, with TRDD3 identical over 8 bases. After removal of 4 bases from V and 0 bases from J, the junction contained 6 bases not matched to a gene. CDR1 is GEAIGNYY, CDR2 EKD, per germline. The CDR3 contains 15 residues. CDR3 nucleotides: TGTGCCTGTGAACAACTGGGGGCGTACACCGATAAACTCATCTTT. This codes for CACEQLGAYTDKLIF.

This clone showed up just a few times. The translation of this DNA and the TCRdb protein of a much larger clone differ at residue 2, probably owing to a read error; the protein shown here is translated from the DNA. The rearrangement joins TRDV2 to TRDJ2; 12 bases line up with TRDD3. CDR1 and CDR2 from the germline V gene are GEAIGNYY and EKD. The CDR3 is made up of 18 amino acids. This chain's CDR3 is CSCDTILGDTSLTAQLFF. CDR3 DNA: TGTTCCTGTGACACGATTCTGGGGGATACGTCCTTGACAGCACAACTCTTCTTT.